This T cell receptor beta chain was identified during a study of cytomegalovirus exposure and HLA in healthy donors. General study findings and limits: Some public TCRs appeared in many individuals, while most sequences were rare.

In germline, CDR1 is SGHTA, CDR2 FQGNSA. The CDR3 spans 14 residues. V shed 2 bases and J 6 bases; nucleotides not matched to a gene: 4. On this clone: Its antigen is not known.

The repertoire was sequenced with immunoSEQ multiplex PCR; TCRdb's copy has only in-frame clones and lacks some. In the table there are nearly 110,000 clones, 88% of which are singletons. This sequence was found in a woman younger than 35 in good health and CMV-seropositive. J is TRBJ2-3 and V is TRBV7-2; 8 positions agree with TRBD1. Sequencing was performed on PBMCs. CDR3 nucleotides: TGTGCCAGCAGCTTACCGGGGGACAGGGATACGCAGTATTTT. Translated: CASSLPGDRDTQYF.